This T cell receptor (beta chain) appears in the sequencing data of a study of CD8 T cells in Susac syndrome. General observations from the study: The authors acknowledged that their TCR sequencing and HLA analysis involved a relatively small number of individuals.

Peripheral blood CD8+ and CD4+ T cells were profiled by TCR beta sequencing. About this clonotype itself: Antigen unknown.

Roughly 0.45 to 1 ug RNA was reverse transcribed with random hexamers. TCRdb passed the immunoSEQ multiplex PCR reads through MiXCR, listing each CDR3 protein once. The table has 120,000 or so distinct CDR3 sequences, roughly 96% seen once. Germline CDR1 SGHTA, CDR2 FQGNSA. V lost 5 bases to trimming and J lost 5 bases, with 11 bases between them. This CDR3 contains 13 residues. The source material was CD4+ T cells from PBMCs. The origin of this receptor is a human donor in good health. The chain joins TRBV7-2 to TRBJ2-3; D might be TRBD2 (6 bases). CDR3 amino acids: CASSRRREDTQYF. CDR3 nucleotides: TGTGCCAGCAGCCGGCGGAGGGAAGATACGCAGTATTTT.